This T cell receptor (beta chain) came from a study of T cells in localized non-small cell lung cancer. V lost 0 bases and J 3 bases, leaving 9 bases between the germline ends. This CDR3 has 14 residues. CDR1 and CDR2 from the germline V gene are SGHDT and YYEEEE. Data came from immunoSEQ multiplex PCR; TCRdb stores just in-frame clones and leaves some out. The data contain tens of thousands of clones, around 86% of them seen just once; the ten biggest clones take up less than 5.5%. V and J are TRBV5-6 and TRBJ1-1; TRBD1 might be the D (5 bases). Sequenced material: peripheral blood, taken before any cancer treatment. The clonotype was recovered from a male donor aged 60 or over with stage III lung adenocarcinoma. The CDR3 loop reads CASSLARGDTEAFF. The DNA of the CDR3 is TGTGCCAGCAGCTTGGCCCGGGGGGACACTGAAGCTTTCTTT.